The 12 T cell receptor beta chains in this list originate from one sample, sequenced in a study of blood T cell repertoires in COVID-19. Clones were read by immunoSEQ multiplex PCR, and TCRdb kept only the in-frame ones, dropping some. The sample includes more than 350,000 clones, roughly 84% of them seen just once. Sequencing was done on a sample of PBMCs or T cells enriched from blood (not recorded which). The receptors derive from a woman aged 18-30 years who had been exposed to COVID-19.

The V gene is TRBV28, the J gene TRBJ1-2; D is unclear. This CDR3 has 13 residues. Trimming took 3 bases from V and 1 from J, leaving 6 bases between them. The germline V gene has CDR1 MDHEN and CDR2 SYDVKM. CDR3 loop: CASSFFSNYGYTF. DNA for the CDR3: TGTGCCAGCAGTTTTTTCAGTAACTATGGCTACACCTTC.

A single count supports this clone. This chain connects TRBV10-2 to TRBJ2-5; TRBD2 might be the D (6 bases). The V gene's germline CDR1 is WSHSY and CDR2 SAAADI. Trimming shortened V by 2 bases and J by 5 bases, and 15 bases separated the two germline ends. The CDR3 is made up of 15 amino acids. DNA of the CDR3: TGCGCCAGCAGTGAGGGTTTTATTGGGGGGGAGACCCAGTACTTC. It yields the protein CASSEGFIGGETQYF.

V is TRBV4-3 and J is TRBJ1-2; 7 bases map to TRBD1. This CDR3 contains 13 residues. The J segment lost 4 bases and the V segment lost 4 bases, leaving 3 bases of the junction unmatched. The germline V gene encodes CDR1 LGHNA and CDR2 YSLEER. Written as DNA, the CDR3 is TGCGCCAGCAGCCCCGACAGGGCCTATGGCTACACCTTC. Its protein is CASSPDRAYGYTF.

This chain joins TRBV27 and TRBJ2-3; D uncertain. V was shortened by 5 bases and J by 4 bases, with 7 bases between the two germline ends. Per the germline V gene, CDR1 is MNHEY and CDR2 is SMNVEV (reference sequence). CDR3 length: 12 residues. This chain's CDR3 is CASSPFPDTQYF. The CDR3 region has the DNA TGTGCCAGCAGTCCATTTCCAGATACGCAGTATTTT.

The CDR3 coding sequence is TGTGCCAGCAGCTTCAACTCGGGGGGAAGCACAGATACGCAGTATTTT. Its translation: CASSFNSGGSTDTQYF. The chain is built from TRBV7-2 and TRBJ2-3; 7 bases fit TRBD2. V shed 3 bases and J 0 bases; nucleotides not matched to a gene: 6. The length of the CDR3 is 16 residues. Germline V gives CDR1 SGHTA, CDR2 FQGNSA.

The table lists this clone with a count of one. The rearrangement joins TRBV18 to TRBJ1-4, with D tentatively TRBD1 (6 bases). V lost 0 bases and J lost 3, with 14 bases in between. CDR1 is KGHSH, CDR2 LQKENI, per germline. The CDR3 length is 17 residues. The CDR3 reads CASSPPVTGGPNEKLFF. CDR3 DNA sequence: TGTGCCAGCTCACCACCCGTGACAGGCGGGCCTAATGAAAAACTGTTTTTT.

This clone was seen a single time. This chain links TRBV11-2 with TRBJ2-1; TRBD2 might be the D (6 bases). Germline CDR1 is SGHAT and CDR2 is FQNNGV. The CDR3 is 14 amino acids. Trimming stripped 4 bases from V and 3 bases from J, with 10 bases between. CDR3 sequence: CASSSGGNYNEQFF. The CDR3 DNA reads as TGTGCCAGCAGCTCTGGGGGGAACTACAATGAGCAGTTCTTC.

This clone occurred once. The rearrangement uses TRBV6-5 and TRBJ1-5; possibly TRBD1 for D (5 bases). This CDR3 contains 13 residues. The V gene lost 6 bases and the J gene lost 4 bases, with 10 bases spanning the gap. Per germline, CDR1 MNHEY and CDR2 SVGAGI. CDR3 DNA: TGTGCCAGCAGGGCTACAGGAAATCAGCCCCAGCATTTT. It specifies CASRATGNQPQHF.

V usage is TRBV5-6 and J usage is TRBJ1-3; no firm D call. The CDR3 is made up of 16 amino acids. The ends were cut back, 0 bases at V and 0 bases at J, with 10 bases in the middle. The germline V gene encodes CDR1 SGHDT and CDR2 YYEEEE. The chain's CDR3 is CASSLVAFDSGNTIYF. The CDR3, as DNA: TGTGCCAGCAGCTTGGTAGCTTTTGACTCTGGAAACACCATATATTTT.

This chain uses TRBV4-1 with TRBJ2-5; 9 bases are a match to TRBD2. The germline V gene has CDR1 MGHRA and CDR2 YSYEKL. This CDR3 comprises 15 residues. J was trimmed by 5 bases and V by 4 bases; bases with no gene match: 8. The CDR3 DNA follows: TGCGCCAGCAGCCCTTTAGTAGCGGGAGTTGAGACCCAGTACTTC. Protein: CASSPLVAGVETQYF.

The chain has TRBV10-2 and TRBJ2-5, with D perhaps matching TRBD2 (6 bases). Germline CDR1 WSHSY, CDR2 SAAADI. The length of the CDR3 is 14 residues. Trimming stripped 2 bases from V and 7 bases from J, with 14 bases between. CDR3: CASSEVGTGRTQYF. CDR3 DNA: TGCGCCAGCAGTGAGGTTGGGACTGGGCGGACCCAGTACTTC.

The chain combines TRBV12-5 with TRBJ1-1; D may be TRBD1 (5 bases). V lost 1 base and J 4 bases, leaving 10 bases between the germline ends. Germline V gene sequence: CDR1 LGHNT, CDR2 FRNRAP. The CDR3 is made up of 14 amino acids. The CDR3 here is CASGLAGWGTEAFF. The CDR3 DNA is TGTGCTAGTGGTTTGGCAGGGTGGGGCACTGAAGCTTTCTTT.